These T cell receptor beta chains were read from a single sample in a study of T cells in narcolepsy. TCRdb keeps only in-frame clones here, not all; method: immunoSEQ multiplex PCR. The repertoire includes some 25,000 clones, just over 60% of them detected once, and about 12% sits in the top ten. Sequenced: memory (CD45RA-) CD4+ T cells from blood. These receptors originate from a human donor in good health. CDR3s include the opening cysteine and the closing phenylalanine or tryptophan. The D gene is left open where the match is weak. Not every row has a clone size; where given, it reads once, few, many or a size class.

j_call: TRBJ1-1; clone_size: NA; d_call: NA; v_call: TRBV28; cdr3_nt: TGTGCCAGCAGTTTTCGGGGGTCAGGCACGGGCACTGAAGCTTTCTTT; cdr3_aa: CASSFRGSGTGTEAFF
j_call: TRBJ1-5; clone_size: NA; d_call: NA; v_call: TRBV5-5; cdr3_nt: TGTGCCAGCAGCAGGAGAGGGGAAGGCAATCAGCCCCAGCATTTT; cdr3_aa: CASSRRGEGNQPQHF
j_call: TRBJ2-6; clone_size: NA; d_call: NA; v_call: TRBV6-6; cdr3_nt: TGTGCCAGCAGTTACAGGGCAAGCTCTGGGGCCAACGTCCTGACTTTC; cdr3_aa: CASSYRASSGANVLTF
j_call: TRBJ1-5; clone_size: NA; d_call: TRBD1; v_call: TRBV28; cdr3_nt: TGTGCCAGCAGTTTTTTTGGACAGGCGAATCAGCCCCAGCATTTT; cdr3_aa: CASSFFGQANQPQHF
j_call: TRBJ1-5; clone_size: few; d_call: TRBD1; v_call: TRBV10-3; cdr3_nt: TGTGCCATCAGTGAACAGGGGGCGGGACAGCCCCAGCATTTT; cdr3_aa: CAISEQGAGQPQHF
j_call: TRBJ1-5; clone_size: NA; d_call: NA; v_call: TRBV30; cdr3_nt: TGTGCCTGGAAGGCCCCCGGGACTCAGCCCCAGCATTTT; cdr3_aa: CAWKAPGTQPQHF
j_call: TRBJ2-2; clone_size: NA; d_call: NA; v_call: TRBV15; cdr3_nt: TGTGCCACCAGCAGAGACCATTCGAACACCGGGGAGCTGTTTTTT; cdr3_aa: CATSRDHSNTGELFF
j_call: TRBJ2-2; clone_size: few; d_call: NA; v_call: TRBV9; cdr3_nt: TGTGCCAGCAGCGTGTTGATCAACACCGGGGAGCTGTTTTTT; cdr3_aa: CASSVLINTGELFF
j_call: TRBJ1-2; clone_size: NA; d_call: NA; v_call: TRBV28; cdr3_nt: TGTGCCAGCACCAGGGCCCACTATGGCTACACCTTC; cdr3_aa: CASTRAHYGYTF
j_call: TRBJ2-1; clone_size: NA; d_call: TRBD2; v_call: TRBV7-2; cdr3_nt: TGTGCCAGCAGCTTAGAGCTTAGCGGGGGCAATGAGCAGTTCTTC; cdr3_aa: CASSLELSGGNEQFF
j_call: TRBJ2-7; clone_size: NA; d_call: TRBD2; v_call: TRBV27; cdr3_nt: TGTGCCAGCAGTCCCGTACGGCGGGAGGGGAACGAGCAGTACTTC; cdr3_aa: CASSPVRREGNEQYF
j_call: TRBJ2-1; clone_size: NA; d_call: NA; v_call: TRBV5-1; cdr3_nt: TGCGCCAGCAGCTTGGTGGGAGCGAGCTCCTACAATGAGCAGTTCTTC; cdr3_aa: CASSLVGASSYNEQFF
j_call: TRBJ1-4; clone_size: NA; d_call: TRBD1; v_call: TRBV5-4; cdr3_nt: TGTGCCAGCTCATACAGGGGGAATGAAAAACTGTTTTTT; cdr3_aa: CASSYRGNEKLFF
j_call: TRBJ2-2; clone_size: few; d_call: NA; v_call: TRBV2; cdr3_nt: TGTGCCAGCATGGGGGCAGCCGGGGGTCCTACCGGGGAGCTGTTTTTT; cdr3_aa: CASMGAAGGPTGELFF
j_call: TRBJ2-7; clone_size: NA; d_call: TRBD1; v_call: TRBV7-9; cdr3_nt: TGTGCCAGCAGCTTCGCCCGACAGGGGTCGGGGTACGAGCAGTACTTC; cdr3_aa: CASSFARQGSGYEQYF
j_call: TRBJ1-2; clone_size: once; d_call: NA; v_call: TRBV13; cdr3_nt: TGTGCCAGCAGCTTGACAGCTAACTATGGCTACACCTTC; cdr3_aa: CASSLTANYGYTF
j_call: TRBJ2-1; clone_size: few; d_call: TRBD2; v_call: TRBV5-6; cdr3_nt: TGTGCCAGCAGCTTGAGGACTAGAGGCGATGAGCAGTTCTTC; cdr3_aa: CASSLRTRGDEQFF
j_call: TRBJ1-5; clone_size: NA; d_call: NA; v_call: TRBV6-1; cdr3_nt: TGTGCCAGCAGTGCCGGAAGCAATCAGCCCCAGCATTTT; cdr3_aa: CASSAGSNQPQHF
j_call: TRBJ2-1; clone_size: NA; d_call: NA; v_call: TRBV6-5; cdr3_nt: TGTGCCAGCAGTGAGGTTGTTTCAAGTGAGCAGTTCTTC; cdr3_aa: CASSEVVSSEQFF
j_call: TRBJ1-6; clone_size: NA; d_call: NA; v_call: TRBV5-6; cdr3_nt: TGTGCCAGCAGCTTGTCCCCCTCACCCCTCCACTTT; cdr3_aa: CASSLSPSPLHF
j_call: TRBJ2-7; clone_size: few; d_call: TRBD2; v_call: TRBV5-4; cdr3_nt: TGTGCCAGCAGCGGACGGGGGACTAGCGGGCGCCCCGAGCAGTACTTC; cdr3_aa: CASSGRGTSGRPEQYF
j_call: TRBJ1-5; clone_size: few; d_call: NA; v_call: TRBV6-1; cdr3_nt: TGTGCCAGCAGTGAAGGGGTTCTTCAGCCCCAGCATTTT; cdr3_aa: CASSEGVLQPQHF
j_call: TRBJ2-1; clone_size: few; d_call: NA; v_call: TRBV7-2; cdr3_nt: TGTGCCAGCAGCTTAGCGAGGGGCTCTTACAATGAGCAGTTCTTC; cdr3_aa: CASSLARGSYNEQFF
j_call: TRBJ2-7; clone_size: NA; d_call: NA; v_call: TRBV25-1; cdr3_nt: TGTGCCAGCAGTCCCTCCGGGGGCCTGGCCGGGGGGGAGCAGTACTTC; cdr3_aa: CASSPSGGLAGGEQYF
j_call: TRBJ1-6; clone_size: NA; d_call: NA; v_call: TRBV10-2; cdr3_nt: TGCGCCAGCAGTGAGTCAGGGTACTCACCCCTCCACTTT; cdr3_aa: CASSESGYSPLHF
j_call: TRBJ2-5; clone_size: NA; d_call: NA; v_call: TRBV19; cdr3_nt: TGTGCCAGTACGCCTGGGGGACGGACCCAAGAGACCCAGTACTTC; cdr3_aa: CASTPGGRTQETQYF
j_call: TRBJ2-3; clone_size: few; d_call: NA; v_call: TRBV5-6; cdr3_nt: TGTGCCAGCAGCTTTACCGGGGGCGCCCCGGGAGATACGCAGTATTTT; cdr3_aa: CASSFTGGAPGDTQYF
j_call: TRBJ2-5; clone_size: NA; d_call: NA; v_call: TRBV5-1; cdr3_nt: TGCGCCAGCAGCTGGGGGACTGGGTTTCCCCAGTACTTC; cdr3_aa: CASSWGTGFPQYF
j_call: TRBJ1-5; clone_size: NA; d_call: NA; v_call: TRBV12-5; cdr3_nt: TGTGCTAGTGGTTTGTGGGATCAGCCCCAGCATTTT; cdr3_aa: CASGLWDQPQHF